These T cell receptor beta chains were read from a single sample in a study of OX40 agonist ivuxolimab in advanced cancers. The table came from immunoSEQ multiplex PCR; TCRdb's copy has only in-frame clones and leaves some out. The table includes tens of thousands of clones, 80% to 90% detected once. The source material was CD4+ or CD8+ T cells sorted from blood, sampled in a trial of the OX40 agonist ivuxolimab. These receptors all come from an adult with an advanced solid tumor such as melanoma, head and neck, liver or kidney cancer. Both conserved end residues are part of each CDR3. D genes are given only for firm matches. Clone size is given for some rows only: seen once, a few or many times, or a class if the clone is expanded.

CDR3nt	CDR3aa	d_gene	v_gene	abundance	j_gene	len
TGTGCCAGCACCTATAGCCGGGACAGGGCTGGCGAGCAGTACTTC	CASTYSRDRAGEQYF	TRBD1	TRBV7-6	NA	TRBJ2-7	15
TGTGCCAGCTCGGTGCGGACAGGGGATTCACCCCTCCACTTT	CASSVRTGDSPLHF	NA	TRBV21-1	NA	TRBJ1-6	14
TGTGCCAGCAGCGTAGGGGGGGCTGAAGCTTTCTTT	CASSVGGAEAFF	NA	TRBV9	NA	TRBJ1-1	12
TGTGCCAGCAGCGAACAGGGGGCGCGTTCTGACGAGCAGTACTTC	CASSEQGARSDEQYF	TRBD1	TRBV9	NA	TRBJ2-7	15
TGTGCCTGGAGCAAAGGGTACGATGGCTACACCTTC	CAWSKGYDGYTF	NA	TRBV30	once	TRBJ1-2	12
TGTGCCAGCAGCTTGTTCTTAGGCCCCAATCAGCCCCAGCATTTT	CASSLFLGPNQPQHF	NA	TRBV5-5	NA	TRBJ1-5	15
TGCGCCAGCAGCCAAGTTGCGGCAGGGGACCACTATGGCTACACCTTC	CASSQVAAGDHYGYTF	NA	TRBV4-1	NA	TRBJ1-2	16
TGTGCCAGCAGTTACTCTGGGACAGGGGGACCCGAGCAGTACTTC	CASSYSGTGGPEQYF	TRBD1	TRBV6-5	once	TRBJ2-7	15
TGTGCCAGCCGCAGGGAACAGCCCCAGCATTTT	CASRREQPQHF	NA	TRBV6-6	NA	TRBJ1-5	11
TGTGCCAGCAGCCTAGGCCCAGGGAACACTGAAGCTTTCTTT	CASSLGPGNTEAFF	NA	TRBV11-2	NA	TRBJ1-1	14
TGCGCCAGCAGCTCGGACAGGGTGGAGACCCAGTACTTC	CASSSDRVETQYF	TRBD1	TRBV5-1	NA	TRBJ2-5	13
TGTGCCAGCAGCGCGACGGTCTACGAGCAGTACTTC	CASSATVYEQYF	NA	TRBV7-9	NA	TRBJ2-7	12
TGTGCCATCAGTGGAAAAGGGGGAATGGAGCCCCAGCATTTT	CAISGKGGMEPQHF	NA	TRBV10-3	NA	TRBJ1-5	14
TGTGCCAGCAGCGGACCCGGGACTTCTAGCACAGATACGCAGTATTTT	CASSGPGTSSTDTQYF	NA	TRBV9	NA	TRBJ2-3	16
TGTGCCAGCAGCTTTGACCTTGGCTACGAGCAGTACTTC	CASSFDLGYEQYF	NA	TRBV7-2	few	TRBJ2-7	13
TGCAGCGTTGAAGAATCCTTTGGGGGGGTAGAGACCCAGTACTTC	CSVEESFGGVETQYF	TRBD2	TRBV29-1	once	TRBJ2-5	15
TGCGCCAGCAGCTACGACAGGGGGGCTGAAGCTTTCTTT	CASSYDRGAEAFF	TRBD1	TRBV5-1	NA	TRBJ1-1	13
TGTGCCAGTACCATGGGGAGGGGGCGAGGCGGCTACACCTTC	CASTMGRGRGGYTF	TRBD1	TRBV19	NA	TRBJ1-2	14
TGTGCCAGCAGCGTAGTAGGGGGGAACTATGGCTACACCTTC	CASSVVGGNYGYTF	NA	TRBV9	NA	TRBJ1-2	14
TGTGCCAGCAGTGGTCCAGAGTACTACGAGCAGTACTTC	CASSGPEYYEQYF	NA	TRBV25-1	NA	TRBJ2-7	13